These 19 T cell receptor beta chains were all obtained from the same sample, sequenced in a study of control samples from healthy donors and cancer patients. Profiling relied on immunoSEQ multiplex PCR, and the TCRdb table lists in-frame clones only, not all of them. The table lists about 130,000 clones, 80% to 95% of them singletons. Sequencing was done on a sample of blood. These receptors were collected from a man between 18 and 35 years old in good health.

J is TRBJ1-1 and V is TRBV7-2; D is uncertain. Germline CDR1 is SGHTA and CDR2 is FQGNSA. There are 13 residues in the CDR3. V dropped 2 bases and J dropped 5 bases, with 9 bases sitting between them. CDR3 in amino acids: CASSLFLGTEAFF. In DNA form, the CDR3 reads TGTGCCAGCAGCTTATTCCTCGGGACTGAAGCTTTCTTT.

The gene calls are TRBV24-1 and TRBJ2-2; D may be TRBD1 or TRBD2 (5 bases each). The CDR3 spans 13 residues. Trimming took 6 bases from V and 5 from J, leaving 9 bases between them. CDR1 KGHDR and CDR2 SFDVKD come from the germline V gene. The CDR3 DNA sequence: TGTGCCACCAGTTCGGGGCCAACCGGGGAGCTGTTTTTT. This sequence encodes CATSSGPTGELFF.

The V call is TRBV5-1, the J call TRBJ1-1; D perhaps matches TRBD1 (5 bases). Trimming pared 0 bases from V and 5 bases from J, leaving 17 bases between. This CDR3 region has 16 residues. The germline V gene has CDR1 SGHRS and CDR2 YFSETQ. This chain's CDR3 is CASSLVATGGGTEAFF. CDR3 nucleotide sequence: TGCGCCAGCAGCTTGGTGGCTACAGGCGGGGGTACTGAAGCTTTCTTT.

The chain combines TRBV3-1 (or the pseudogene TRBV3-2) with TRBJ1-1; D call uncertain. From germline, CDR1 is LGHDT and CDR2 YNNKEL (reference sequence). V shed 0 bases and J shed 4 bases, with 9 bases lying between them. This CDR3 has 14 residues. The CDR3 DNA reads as TGTGCCAGCAGCCAAGAAACGAGCGGCACTGAAGCTTTCTTT. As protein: CASSQETSGTEAFF.

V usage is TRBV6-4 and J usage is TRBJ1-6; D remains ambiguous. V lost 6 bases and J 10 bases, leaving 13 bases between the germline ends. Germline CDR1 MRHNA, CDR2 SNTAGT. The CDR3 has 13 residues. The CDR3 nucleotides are TGTGCCAGCAGGGAAGAAATGGGGTCACCCCTCCACTTT. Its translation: CASREEMGSPLHF.

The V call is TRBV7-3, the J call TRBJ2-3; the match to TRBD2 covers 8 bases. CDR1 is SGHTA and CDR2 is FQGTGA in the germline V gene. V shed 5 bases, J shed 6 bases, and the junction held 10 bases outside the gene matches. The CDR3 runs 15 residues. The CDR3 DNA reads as TGTGCCAGCAGCCCCGCACCGGGGGGGCCGGATACGCAGTATTTT. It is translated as CASSPAPGGPDTQYF.

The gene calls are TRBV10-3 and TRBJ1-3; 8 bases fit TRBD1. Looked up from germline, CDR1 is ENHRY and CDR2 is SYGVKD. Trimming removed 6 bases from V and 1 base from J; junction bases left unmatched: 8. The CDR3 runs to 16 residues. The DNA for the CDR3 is TGTGCCATCAGCTATGGACAGGGAAATTCTGGAAACACCATATATTTT. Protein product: CAISYGQGNSGNTIYF.

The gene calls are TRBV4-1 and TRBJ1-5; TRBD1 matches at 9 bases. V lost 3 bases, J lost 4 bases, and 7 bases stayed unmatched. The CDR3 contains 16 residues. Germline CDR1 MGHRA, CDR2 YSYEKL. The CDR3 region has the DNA TGCGCCAGCAGCCAGAAGGGCGGGACAGGGAATCAGCCCCAGCATTTT. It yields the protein CASSQKGGTGNQPQHF.

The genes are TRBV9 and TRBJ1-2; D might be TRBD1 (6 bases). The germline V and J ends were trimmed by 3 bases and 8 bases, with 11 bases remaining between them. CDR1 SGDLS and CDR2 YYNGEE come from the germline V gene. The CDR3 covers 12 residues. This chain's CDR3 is CASSATGKGYTF. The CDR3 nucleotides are TGTGCCAGCAGCGCAACAGGGAAGGGCTACACCTTC.

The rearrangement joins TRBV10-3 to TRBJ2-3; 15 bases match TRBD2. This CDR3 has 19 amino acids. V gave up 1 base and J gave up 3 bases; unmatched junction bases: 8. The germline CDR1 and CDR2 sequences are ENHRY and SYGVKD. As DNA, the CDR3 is TGTGCCATCAGTGAGTTGGGACTAGCGGGGGGAAAATGGACAGATACGCAGTATTTT. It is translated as CAISELGLAGGKWTDTQYF.

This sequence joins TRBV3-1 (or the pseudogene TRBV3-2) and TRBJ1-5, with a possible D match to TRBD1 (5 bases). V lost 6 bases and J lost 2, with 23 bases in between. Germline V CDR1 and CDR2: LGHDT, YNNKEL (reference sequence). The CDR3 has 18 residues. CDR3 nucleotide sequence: TGTGCCAGCAGAAGGTTCCCCGGGGCCGCGGGCGGCAATCAGCCCCAGCATTTT. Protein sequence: CASRRFPGAAGGNQPQHF.

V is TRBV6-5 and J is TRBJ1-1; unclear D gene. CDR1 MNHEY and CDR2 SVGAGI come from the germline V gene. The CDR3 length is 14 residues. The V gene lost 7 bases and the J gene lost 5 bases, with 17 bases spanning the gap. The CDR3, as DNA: TGTGCCAGCACCTACCAAGGTTCGGCTACTGAAGCTTTCTTT. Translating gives CASTYQGSATEAFF.

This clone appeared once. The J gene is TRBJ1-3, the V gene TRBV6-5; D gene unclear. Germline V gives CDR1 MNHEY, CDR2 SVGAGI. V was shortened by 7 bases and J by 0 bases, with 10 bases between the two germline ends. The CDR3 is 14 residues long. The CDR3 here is CASIDNFSGNTIYF. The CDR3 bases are TGTGCCAGCATAGACAACTTCTCTGGAAACACCATATATTTT.

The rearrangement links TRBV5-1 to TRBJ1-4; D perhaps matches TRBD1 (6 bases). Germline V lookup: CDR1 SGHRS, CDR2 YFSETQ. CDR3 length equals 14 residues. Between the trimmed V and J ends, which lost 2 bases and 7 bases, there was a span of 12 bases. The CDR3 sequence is CASSLGGSGEKLFF. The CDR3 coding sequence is TGCGCCAGCAGCTTAGGGGGTAGCGGTGAAAAACTGTTTTTT.

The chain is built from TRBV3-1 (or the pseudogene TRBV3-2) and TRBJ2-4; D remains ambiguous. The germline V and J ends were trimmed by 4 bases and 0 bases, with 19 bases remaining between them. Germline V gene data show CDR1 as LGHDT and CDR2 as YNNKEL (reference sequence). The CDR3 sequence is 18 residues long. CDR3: CASSPGTHTTLAKNIQYF. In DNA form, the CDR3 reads TGTGCCAGCAGCCCTGGAACCCATACTACCCTAGCCAAAAACATTCAGTACTTC.

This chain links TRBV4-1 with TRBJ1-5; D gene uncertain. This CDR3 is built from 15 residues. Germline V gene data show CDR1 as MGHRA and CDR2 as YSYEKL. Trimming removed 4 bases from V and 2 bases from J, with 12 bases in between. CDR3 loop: CASSPLFGGNQPQHF. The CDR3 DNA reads TGCGCCAGCAGCCCTCTTTTCGGGGGCAATCAGCCCCAGCATTTT.

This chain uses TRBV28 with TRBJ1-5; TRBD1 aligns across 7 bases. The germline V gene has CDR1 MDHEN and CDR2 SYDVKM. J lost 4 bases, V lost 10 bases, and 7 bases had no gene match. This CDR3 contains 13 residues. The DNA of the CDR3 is TGTGCCACCTGGGGGACAGCGAATCAGCCCCAGCATTTT. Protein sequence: CATWGTANQPQHF.

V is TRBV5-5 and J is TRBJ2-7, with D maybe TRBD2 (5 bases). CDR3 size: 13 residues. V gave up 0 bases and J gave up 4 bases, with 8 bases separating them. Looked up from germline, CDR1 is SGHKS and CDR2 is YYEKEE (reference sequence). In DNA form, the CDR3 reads TGTGCCAGCAGCTTGGCTGCGGGTTACGAGCAGTACTTC. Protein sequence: CASSLAAGYEQYF.

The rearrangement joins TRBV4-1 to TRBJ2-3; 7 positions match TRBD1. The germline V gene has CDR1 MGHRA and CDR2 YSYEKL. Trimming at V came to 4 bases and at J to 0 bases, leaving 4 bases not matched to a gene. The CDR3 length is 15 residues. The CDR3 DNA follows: TGCGCCAGCAGCCTGACAGGGCCAAGCACAGATACGCAGTATTTT. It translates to CASSLTGPSTDTQYF.